One T cell receptor (beta chain) is described in this entry. This sample stems from a study of blood T cell repertoires in COVID-19. Study-level information: Samples of COVID-19 (acute and convalescent) were obtained from the United States, Italy and Spain. Sources were T cells, B-cell-depleted T cells, or PBMCs; the material itself was cDNA or gDNA.

The CDR3 spans 15 residues. V lost 8 bases and J lost 8; bases outside the gene matches: 14. From germline, CDR1 is MNHEY and CDR2 SMNVEV (reference sequence). Original analysis: Amplification from reference gene primers served as the basis for estimated nucleated cell counts. Libraries were prepared by immunoSEQ multiplex PCR; TCRdb keeps only in-frame clonotypes and omits some of them. D and trimming were read from the DNA, whereas the V and J calls and clone size are those reported in that table. This table holds 100,000 or so clones, approximately 80% found once. This rearrangement joins TRBV27 to TRBJ2-1; 8 nucleotides line up with TRBD2. This TCR derives from a man older than 75 with acute or convalescent COVID-19. The sequenced sample was peripheral blood. The CDR3 region is CASHPTGLGFYEQFF. For the CDR3, the DNA is TGTGCCAGCCATCCCACGGGACTAGGCTTCTATGAGCAGTTCTTC.